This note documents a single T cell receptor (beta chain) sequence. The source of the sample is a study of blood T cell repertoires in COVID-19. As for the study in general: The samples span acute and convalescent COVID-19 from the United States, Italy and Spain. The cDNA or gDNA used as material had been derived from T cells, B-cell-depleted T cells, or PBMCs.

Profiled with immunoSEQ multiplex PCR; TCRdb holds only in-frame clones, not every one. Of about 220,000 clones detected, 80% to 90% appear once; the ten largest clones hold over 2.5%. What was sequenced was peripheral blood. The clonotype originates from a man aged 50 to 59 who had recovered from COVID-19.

The DNA of the CDR3 is TGTGCCAGCGAGATAAACCGGACAGGGCTCTTCACAGATACGCAGTATTTT. It yields the protein CASEINRTGLFTDTQYF. The gene calls are TRBV27 and TRBJ2-3; 8 positions agree with TRBD1. The CDR3 sequence is 17 residues long. The germline V gene encodes CDR1 MNHEY and CDR2 SMNVEV (reference sequence). J was trimmed by 2 bases and V by 8 bases; bases with no gene match: 15.